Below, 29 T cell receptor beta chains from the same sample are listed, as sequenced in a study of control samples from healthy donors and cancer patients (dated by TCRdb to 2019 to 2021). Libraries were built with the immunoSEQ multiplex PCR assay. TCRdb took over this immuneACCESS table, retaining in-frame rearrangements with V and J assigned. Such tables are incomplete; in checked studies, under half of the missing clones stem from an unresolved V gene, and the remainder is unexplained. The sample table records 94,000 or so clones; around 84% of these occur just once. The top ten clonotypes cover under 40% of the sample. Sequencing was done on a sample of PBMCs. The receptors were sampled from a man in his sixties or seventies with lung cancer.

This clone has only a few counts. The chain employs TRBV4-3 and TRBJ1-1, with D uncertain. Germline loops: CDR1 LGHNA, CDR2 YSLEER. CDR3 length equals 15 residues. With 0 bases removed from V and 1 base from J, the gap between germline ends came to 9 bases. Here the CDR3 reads CASSQDLRGNTEAFF. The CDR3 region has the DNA TGCGCCAGCAGCCAAGATCTGAGAGGGAACACTGAAGCTTTCTTT.

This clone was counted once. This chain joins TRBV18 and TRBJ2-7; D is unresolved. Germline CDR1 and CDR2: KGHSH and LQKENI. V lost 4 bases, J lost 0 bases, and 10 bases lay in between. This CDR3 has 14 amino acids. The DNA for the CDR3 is TGTGCCAGCTCACTGGAACAGATCTCCTACGAGCAGTACTTC. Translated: CASSLEQISYEQYF.

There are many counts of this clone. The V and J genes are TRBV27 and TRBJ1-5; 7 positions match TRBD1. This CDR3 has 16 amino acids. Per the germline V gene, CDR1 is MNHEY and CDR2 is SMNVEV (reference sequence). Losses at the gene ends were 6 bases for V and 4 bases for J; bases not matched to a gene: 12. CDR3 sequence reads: CASSPDRVLYNQPQHF. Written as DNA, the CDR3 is TGTGCCAGCAGCCCCGACAGGGTTCTATATAATCAGCCCCAGCATTTT.

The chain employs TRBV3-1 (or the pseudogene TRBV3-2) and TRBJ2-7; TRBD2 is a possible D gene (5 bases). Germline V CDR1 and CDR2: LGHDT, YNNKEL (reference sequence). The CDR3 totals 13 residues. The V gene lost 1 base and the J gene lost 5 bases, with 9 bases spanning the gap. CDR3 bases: TGTGCCAGCAGCCAAGTTCGAGGGCACGAGCAGTACTTC. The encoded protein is CASSQVRGHEQYF.

Written as DNA, the CDR3 is TGTGCCAGCAGTTTATATGTGTCGGGAGAAGCTTTCTTT. It encodes CASSLYVSGEAFF. The rearrangement uses TRBV27 and TRBJ1-1, with D uncertain. The ends were cut back, 1 base at V and 8 bases at J, with 11 bases in the middle. CDR1 is MNHEY and CDR2 is SMNVEV in the germline V gene (reference sequence). This CDR3 has 13 residues.

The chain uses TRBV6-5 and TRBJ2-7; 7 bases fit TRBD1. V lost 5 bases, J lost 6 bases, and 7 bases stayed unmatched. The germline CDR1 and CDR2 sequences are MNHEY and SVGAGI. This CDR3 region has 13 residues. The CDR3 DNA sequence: TGTGCCAGCAGTCGACAGGGTTATAGCGAGCAGTACTTC. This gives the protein CASSRQGYSEQYF.

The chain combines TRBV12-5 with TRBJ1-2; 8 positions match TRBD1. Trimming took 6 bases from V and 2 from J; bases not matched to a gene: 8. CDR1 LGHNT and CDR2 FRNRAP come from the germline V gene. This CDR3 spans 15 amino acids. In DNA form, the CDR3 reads TGTGCTAGTGGAGGGAAGGGACAGGCGAACTATGGCTACACCTTC. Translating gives CASGGKGQANYGYTF.

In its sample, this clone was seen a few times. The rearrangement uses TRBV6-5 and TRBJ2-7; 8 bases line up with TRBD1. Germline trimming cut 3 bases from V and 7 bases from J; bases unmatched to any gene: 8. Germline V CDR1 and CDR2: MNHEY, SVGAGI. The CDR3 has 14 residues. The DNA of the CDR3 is TGTGCCAGCAGTTATCGGCAGGGGGCGCGTGAGCAGTACTTC. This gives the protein CASSYRQGAREQYF.

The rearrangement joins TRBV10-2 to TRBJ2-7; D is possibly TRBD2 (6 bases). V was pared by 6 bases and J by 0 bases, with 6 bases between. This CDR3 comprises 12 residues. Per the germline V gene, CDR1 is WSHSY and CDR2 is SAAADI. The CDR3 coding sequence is TGCGCCAGCAGCGGGAGCTCCTACGAGCAGTACTTC. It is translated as CASSGSSYEQYF.

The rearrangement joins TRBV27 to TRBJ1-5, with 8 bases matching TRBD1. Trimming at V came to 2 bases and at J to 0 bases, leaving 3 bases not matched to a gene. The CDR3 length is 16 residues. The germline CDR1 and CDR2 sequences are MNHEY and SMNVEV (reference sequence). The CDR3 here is CASSLGTGFSNQPQHF. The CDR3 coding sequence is TGTGCCAGCAGTTTAGGGACAGGTTTTAGCAATCAGCCCCAGCATTTT.

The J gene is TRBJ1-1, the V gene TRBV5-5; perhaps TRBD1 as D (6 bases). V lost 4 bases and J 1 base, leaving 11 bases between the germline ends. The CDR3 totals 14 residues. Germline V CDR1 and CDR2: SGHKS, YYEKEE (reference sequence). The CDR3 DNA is TGTGCCAGCAGCATTACAGGGCCGAACACTGAAGCTTTCTTT. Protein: CASSITGPNTEAFF.

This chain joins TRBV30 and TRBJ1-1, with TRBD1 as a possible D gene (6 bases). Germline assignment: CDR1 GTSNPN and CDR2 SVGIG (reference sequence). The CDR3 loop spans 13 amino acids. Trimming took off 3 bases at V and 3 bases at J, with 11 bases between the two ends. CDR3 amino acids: CAWRRGQDTEAFF. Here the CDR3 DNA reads TGTGCCTGGAGGAGGGGACAAGACACTGAAGCTTTCTTT.

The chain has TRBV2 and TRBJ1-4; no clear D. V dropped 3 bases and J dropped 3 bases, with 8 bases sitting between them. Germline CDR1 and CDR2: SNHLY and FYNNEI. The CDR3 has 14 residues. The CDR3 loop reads CASSEAVPNEKLFF. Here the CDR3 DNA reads TGTGCCAGCAGTGAGGCGGTCCCTAATGAAAAACTGTTTTTT.

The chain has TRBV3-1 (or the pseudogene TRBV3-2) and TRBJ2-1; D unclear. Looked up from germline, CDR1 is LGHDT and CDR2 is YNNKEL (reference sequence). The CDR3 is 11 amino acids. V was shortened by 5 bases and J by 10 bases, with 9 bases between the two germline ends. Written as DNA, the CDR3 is TGTGCCAGCAGCTCCCGGCACGAGCAGTTCTTC. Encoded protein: CASSSRHEQFF.

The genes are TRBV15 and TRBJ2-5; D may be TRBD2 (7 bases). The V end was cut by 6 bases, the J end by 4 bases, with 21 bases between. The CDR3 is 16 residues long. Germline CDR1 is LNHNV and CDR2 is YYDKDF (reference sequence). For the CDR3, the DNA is TGTGCCACCAGTCTTCAAAGGGGGGGCGTAGGAGAGACCCAGTACTTC. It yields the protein CATSLQRGGVGETQYF.

CDR3 sequence reads: CASSESYPGNTIYF. The CDR3 nucleotides read TGTGCCAGCAGCGAATCGTATCCTGGAAACACCATATATTTT. The J gene is TRBJ1-3, the V gene TRBV9; D ambiguous. Germline CDR1 and CDR2: SGDLS and YYNGEE. Trimming took 3 bases from V and 2 from J, leaving 9 bases between them. The CDR3 consists of 14 residues.

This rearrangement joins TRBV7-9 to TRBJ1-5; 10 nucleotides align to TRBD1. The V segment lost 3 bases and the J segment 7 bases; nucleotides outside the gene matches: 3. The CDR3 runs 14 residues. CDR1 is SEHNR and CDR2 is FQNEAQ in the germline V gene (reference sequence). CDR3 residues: CASSFGTGAQPQHF. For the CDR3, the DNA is TGTGCCAGCAGCTTCGGGACAGGGGCGCAGCCCCAGCATTTT.

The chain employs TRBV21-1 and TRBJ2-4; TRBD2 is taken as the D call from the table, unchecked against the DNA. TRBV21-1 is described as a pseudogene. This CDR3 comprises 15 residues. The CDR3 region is CARRTGYSAKNIQYF. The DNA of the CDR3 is TGTGCCAGGAGGACTGGTTATTCTGCCAAAAACATTCAGTACTTC.

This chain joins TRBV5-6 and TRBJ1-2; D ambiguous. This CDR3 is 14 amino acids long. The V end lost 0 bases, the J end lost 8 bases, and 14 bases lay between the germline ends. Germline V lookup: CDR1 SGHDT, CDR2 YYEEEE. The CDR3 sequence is CASSLDPPNVGYTF. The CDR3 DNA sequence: TGTGCCAGCAGCTTGGATCCCCCAAATGTCGGCTACACCTTC.

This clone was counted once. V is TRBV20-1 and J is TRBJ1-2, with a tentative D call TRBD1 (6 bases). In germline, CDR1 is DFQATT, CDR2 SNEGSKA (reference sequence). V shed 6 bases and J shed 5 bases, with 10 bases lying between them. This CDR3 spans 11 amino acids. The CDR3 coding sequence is TGCAGTGCCGAGGGGGGGTATGGCTACACCTTC. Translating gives CSAEGGYGYTF.

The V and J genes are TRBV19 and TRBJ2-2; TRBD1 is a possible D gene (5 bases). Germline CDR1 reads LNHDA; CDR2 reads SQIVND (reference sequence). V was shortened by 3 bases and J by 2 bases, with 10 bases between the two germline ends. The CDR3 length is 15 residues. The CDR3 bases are TGTGCCAGTAGTATCTCAGACAGAAACACCGGGGAGCTGTTTTTT. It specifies CASSISDRNTGELFF.

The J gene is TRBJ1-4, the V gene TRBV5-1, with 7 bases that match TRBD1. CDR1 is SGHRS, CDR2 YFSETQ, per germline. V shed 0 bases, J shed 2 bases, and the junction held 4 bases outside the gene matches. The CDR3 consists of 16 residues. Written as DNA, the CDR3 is TGCGCCAGCAGCTTGGAAGGGGGCGGCACTAATGAAAAACTGTTTTTT. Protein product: CASSLEGGGTNEKLFF.

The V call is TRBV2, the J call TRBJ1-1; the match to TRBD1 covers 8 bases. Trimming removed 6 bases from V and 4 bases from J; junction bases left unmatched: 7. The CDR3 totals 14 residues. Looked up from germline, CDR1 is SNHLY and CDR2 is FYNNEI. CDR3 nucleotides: TGTGCCAGCAGCGAGTTGGACAGGGTCACTGAAGCTTTCTTT. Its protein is CASSELDRVTEAFF.

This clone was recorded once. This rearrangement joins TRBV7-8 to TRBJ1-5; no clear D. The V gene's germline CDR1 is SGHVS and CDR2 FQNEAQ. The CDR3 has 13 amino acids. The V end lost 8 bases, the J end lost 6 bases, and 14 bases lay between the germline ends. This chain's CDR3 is CASLGGSGQPQHF. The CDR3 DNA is TGTGCCAGCCTCGGAGGGTCGGGTCAGCCCCAGCATTTT.

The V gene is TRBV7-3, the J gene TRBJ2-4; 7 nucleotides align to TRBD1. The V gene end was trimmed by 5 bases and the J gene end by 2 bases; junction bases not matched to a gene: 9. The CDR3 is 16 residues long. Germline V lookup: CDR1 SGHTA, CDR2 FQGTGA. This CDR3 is CASSPGQHGPKNIQYF. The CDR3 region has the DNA TGTGCCAGCAGCCCGGGACAGCATGGGCCCAAAAACATTCAGTACTTC.

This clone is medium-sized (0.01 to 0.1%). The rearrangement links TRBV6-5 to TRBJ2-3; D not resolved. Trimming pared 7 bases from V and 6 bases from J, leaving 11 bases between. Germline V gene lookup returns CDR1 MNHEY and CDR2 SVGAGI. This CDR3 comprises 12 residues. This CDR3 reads CASTDRWDTQYF. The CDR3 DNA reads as TGTGCCAGCACCGACCGGTGGGATACGCAGTATTTT.

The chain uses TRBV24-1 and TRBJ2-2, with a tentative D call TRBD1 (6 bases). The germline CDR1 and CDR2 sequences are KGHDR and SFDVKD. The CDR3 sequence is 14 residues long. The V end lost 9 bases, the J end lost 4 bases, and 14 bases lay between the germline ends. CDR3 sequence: CATGPGHLTGELFF. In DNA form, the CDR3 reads TGTGCCACCGGGCCGGGACACCTCACCGGGGAGCTGTTTTTT.

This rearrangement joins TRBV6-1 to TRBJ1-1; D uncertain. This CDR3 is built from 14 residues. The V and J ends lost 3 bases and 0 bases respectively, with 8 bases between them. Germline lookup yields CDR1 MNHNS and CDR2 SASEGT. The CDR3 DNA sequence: TGTGCCAGCAGTGACCCAGGCTTGAACACTGAAGCTTTCTTT. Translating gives CASSDPGLNTEAFF.

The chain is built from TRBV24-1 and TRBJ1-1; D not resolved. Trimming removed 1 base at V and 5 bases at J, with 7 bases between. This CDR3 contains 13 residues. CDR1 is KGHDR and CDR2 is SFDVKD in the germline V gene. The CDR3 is CATSDFTGTEAFF. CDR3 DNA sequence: TGTGCCACCAGTGATTTTACGGGGACTGAAGCTTTCTTT.